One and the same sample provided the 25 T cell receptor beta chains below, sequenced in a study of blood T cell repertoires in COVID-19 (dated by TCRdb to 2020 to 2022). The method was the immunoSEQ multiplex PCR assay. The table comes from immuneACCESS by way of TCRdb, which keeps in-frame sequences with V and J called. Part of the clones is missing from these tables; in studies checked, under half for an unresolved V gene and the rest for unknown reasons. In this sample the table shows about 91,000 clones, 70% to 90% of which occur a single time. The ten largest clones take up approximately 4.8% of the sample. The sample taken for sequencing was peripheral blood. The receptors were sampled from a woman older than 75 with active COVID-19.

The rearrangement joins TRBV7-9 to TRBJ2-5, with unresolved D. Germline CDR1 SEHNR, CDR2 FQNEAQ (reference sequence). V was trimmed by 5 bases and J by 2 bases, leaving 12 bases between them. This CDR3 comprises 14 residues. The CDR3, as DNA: TGTGCCAGCAGCCCCTACAGCCCTCAAGAGACCCAGTACTTC. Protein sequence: CASSPYSPQETQYF.

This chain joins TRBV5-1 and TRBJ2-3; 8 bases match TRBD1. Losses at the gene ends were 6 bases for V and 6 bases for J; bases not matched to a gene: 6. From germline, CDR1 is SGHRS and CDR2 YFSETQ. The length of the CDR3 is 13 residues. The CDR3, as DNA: TGCGCCAGCACCAGACAGGGGAGCGATACGCAGTATTTT. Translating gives CASTRQGSDTQYF.

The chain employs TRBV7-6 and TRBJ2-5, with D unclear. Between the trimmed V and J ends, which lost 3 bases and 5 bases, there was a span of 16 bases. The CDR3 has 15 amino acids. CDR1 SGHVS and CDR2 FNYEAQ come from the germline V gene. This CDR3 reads CASSLGPLGKETQYF. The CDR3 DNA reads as TGTGCCAGCAGCTTGGGCCCGCTCGGAAAGGAGACCCAGTACTTC.

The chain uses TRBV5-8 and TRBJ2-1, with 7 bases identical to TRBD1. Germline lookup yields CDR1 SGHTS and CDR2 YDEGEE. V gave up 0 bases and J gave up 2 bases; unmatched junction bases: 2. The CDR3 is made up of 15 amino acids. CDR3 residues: CASSLGQGAYNEQFF. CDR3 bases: TGTGCCAGCAGCTTGGGCCAGGGGGCCTACAATGAGCAGTTCTTC.

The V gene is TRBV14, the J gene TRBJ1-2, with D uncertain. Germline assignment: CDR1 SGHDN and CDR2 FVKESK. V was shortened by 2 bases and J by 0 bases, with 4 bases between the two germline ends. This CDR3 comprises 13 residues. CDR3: CASSQLANYGYTF. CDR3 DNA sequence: TGTGCCAGCAGCCAACTAGCTAACTATGGCTACACCTTC.

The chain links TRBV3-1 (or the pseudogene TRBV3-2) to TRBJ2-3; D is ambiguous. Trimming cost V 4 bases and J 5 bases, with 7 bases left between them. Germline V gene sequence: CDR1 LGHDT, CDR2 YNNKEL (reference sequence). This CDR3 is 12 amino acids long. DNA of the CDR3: TGTGCCAGCAGCCCCCCGGGAGATACGCAGTATTTT. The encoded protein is CASSPPGDTQYF.

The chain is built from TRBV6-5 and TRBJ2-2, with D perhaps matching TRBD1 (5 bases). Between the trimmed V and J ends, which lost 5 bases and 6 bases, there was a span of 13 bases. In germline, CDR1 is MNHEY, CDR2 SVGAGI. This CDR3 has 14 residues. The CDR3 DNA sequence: TGTGCCAGCAGTCCGTCAGGGTCCCCCGGGGAGCTGTTTTTT. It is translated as CASSPSGSPGELFF.

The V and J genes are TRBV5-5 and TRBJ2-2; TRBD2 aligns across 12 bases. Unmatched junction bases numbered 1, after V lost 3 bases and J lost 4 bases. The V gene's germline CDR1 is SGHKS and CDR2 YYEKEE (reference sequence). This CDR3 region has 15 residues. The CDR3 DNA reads TGTGCCAGCAGCTCTAGCGGGAGGGCCACCGGGGAGCTGTTTTTT. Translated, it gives CASSSSGRATGELFF.

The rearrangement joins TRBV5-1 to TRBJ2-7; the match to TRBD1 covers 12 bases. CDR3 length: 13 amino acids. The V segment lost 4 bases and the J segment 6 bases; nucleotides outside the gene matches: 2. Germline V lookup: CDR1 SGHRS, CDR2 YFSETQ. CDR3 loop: CASSGTGGSEQYF. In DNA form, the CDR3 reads TGCGCCAGCAGCGGGACAGGGGGCAGCGAGCAGTACTTC.

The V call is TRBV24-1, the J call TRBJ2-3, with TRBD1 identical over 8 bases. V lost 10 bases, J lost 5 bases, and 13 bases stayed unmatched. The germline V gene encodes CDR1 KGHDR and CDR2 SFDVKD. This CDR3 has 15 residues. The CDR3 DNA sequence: TGTGCCACTCCCGGAGGACAGGGTTTTGGAGATACGCAGTATTTT. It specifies CATPGGQGFGDTQYF.

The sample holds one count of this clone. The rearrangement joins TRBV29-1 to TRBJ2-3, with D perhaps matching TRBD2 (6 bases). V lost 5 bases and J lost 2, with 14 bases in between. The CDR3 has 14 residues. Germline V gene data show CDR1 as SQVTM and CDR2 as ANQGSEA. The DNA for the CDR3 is TGCAGCGTTCGTGGGACTTGGGACACAGATACGCAGTATTTT. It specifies CSVRGTWDTDTQYF.

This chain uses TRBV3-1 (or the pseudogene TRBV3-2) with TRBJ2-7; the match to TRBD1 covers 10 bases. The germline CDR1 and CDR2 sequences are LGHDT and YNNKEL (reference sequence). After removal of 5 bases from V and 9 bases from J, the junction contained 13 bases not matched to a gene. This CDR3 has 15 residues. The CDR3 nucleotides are TGTGCCAGCAGCTACCGGGGACAGGGGAGAAGGGTGCAGTACTTC. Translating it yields CASSYRGQGRRVQYF.

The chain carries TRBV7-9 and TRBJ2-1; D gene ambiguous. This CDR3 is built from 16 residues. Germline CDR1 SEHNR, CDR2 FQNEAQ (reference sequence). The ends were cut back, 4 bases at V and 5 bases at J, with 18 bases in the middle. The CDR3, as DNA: TGTGCCAGCAGCTCCTCAGGAACGGCTTGGGACAATGAGCAGTTCTTC. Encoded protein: CASSSSGTAWDNEQFF.

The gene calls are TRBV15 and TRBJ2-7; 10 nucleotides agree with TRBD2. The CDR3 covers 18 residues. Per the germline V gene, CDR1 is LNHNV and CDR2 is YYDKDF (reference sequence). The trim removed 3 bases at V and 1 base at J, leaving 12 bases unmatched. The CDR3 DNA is TGTGCCACCAGCAGGATGGGGGCCACTAGCGGGAAATCCTACGAGCAGTACTTC. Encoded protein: CATSRMGATSGKSYEQYF.

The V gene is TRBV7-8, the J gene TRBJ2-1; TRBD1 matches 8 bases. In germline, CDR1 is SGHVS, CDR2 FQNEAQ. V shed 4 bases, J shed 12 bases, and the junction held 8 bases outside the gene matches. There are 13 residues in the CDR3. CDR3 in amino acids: CASSSSRGRGQFF. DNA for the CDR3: TGTGCCAGCAGCTCTTCCAGGGGGCGCGGGCAGTTCTTC.

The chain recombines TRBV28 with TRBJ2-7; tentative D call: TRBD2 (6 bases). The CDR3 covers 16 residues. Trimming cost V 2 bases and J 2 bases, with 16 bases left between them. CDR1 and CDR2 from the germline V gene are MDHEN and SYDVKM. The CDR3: CASSLAAGSFPYEQYF. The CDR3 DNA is TGTGCCAGCAGTTTAGCGGCGGGGTCCTTTCCCTACGAGCAGTACTTC.

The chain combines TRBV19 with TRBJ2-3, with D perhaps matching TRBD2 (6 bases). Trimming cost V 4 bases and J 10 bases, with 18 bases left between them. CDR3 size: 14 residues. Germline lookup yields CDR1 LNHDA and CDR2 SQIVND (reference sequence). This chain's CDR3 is CASSREDTRSSQYF. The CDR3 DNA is TGTGCCAGTAGTAGGGAGGATACGAGGAGCTCGCAGTATTTT.

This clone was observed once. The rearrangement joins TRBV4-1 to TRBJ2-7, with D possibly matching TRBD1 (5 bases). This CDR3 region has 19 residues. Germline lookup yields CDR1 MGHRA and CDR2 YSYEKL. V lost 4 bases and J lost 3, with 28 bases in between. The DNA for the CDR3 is TGCGCCAGCAGCCTACAAATGTCGCAAAGGGGTTCAGGAGTCTACGAGCAGTACTTC. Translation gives CASSLQMSQRGSGVYEQYF.

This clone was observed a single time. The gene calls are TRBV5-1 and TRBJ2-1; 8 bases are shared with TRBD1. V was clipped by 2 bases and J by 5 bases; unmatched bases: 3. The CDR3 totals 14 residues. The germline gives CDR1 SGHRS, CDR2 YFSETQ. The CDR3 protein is CASSFAGGHNEQFF. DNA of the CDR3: TGCGCCAGCAGCTTTGCAGGGGGCCACAATGAGCAGTTCTTC.

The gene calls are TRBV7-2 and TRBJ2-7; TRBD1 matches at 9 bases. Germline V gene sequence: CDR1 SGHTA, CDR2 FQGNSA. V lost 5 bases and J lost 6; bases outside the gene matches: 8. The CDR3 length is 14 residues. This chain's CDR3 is CASSPGTGPLEQYF. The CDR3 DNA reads TGTGCCAGCAGCCCCGGGACAGGGCCTCTCGAGCAGTACTTC.

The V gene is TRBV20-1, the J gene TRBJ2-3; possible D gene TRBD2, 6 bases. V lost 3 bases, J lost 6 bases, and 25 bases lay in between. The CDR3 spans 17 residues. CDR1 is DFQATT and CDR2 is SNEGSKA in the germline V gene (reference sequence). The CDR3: CSASSIPGLPAGDTQYF. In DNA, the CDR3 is TGCAGTGCTAGTTCGATTCCGGGACTTCCGGCCGGGGATACGCAGTATTTT.

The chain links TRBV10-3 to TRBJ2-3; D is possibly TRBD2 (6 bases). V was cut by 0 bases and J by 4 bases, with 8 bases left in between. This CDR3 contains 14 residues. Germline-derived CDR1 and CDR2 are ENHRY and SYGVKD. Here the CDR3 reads CAISESTGADTQYF. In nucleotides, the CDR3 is TGTGCCATCAGTGAGTCTACGGGGGCAGATACGCAGTATTTT.

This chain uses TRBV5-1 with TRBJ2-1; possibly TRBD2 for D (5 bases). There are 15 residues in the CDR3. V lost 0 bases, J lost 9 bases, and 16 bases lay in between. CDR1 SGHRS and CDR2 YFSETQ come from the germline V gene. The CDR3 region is CASSLGGSGTREQFF. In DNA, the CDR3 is TGCGCCAGCAGCTTGGGAGGGAGTGGCACTCGTGAGCAGTTCTTC.

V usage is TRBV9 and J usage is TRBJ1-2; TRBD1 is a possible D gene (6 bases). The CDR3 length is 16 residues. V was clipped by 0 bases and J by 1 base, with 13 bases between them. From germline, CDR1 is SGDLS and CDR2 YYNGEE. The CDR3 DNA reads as TGTGCCAGCAGCGTAGACAGCCGCAGGGGTAACTATGGCTACACCTTC. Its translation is CASSVDSRRGNYGYTF.

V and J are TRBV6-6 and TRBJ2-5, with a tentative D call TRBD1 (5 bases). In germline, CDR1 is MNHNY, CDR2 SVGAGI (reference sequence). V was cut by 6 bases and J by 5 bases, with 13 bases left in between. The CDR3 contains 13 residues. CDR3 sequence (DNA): TGTGCCAGCAGCTCAGGGTTGAGGGAGACCCAGTACTTC. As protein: CASSSGLRETQYF.